Sequencing of this TCR beta chain was carried out in a study of blood T cell repertoires in COVID-19. At the level of the study: Acute-phase and convalescent COVID-19 samples originated in the United States, Italy and Spain. PBMCs, B-cell-depleted T cells, or T cells were the source of the cDNA or gDNA that made up the material.

The V and J ends lost 7 bases and 6 bases, in that order; junction bases with no gene match: 8. The CDR3 sequence is 13 residues long. The germline gives CDR1 MNHEY, CDR2 SVGAGI. Clones were sequenced by immunoSEQ multiplex PCR, and TCRdb holds only the in-frame ones, with some missing. The sample contains about 140,000 clones, 84% of which appear only once. The chain carries TRBV6-5 and TRBJ1-1; 7 bases align to TRBD1. The TCR was taken from a woman aged 55-69 years with acute or convalescent COVID-19. The sequencing sample was made of peripheral blood. In DNA form, the CDR3 reads TGTGCCAGCAAAGGGGGCAAGGTCTCTGAAGCTTTCTTT. This sequence encodes CASKGGKVSEAFF.